The sample holds one count of the clone carrying this T cell receptor (beta chain). The entry originates in a study of blood T cell repertoires in COVID-19. Turning to the study itself: T cells, B-cell-depleted T cells, or PBMCs provided the cDNA or gDNA that served as material.

V shed 7 bases, J shed 7 bases, and the junction held 10 bases outside the gene matches. The CDR3 consists of 14 residues. Germline assignment: CDR1 SNHLY and CDR2 FYNNEI. In the original processing: How many nucleated cells were present was estimated from reference gene primer amplification. Generated by immunoSEQ multiplex PCR, the TCRdb table keeps only in-frame clones and is missing some. That table furnishes V, J and clone size, whereas the DNA furnished D and trimming. Counted here are approximately 190,000 clones, about 82% occurring once; the ten biggest clones make up about 4.8%. This sequence originates from a woman aged 30 to 39 with acute or convalescent COVID-19. Sequenced input: peripheral blood. The genes are TRBV2 and TRBJ2-7; 10 bases align to TRBD1. In DNA, the CDR3 is TGTGCCAGCAAGAGACAGGGGGCGTCGAAAGAGCAGTACTTC. Amino acids: CASKRQGASKEQYF.